Listed below are T cell receptor beta chains from one sample, sequenced in a study of yellow fever vaccine responses in identical twins. Each CDR3 protein is one row after TCRdb ran MiXCR on the RT-PCR reads. The sample records tens of thousands of distinct CDR3 sequences, under 85% being singletons. Sequenced here: T cells from blood (PBMCs), unsorted or a sorted subset (not recorded which), sampled before or after yellow fever vaccination (not recorded which). These receptors were obtained from a woman aged 18-29 years who received the yellow fever vaccine. The CDR3 runs from the conserved cysteine through the conserved F or W. Each record gives: D gene, V gene, J gene, clone size, CDR3 protein, CDR3 DNA. A D gene is named only where the DNA matches it firmly. Size is stated for part of the rows, as once, few or many counts, or as a class when the clone is expanded.

TRBD1	TRBV11-1	TRBJ1-1	.	CASSLMGQGNPATEAFF	TGTGCCAGCAGCTTAATGGGACAGGGGAATCCGGCCACTGAAGCTTTCTTT
.	TRBV7-8	TRBJ1-5	.	CASSLFVFQGGQPQHF	TGTGCCAGCAGCTTATTTGTCTTCCAAGGGGGTCAGCCCCAGCATTTT
.	TRBV7-6	TRBJ1-1	.	CASSSLPTEAFF	TGTGCCAGCAGCTCCCTTCCGACTGAAGCTTTCTTT
.	TRBV20-1	TRBJ2-3	.	CSARGLAPGTDTQYF	TGCAGTGCTAGAGGCTTAGCACCGGGAACAGATACGCAGTATTTT
TRBD1	TRBV12-3/TRBV12-4	TRBJ1-6	few	CASRRGQGGNSPLHF	TGTGCCAGCAGGCGAGGACAGGGCGGTAATTCACCCCTCCACTTT
.	TRBV18	TRBJ2-6	.	CASSSADLSGANVLTF	TGTGCCAGCTCATCCGCCGATTTATCTGGGGCCAACGTCCTGACTTTC
.	TRBV11-3	TRBJ2-2	.	CASSLTRRDTGELFF	TGTGCCAGCAGCTTAACCAGGAGGGACACCGGGGAGCTGTTTTTT
TRBD1	TRBV11-2	TRBJ1-3	.	CASSLTGGGNTIYF	TGTGCCAGCAGCTTGACAGGGGGAGGAAACACCATATATTTT
TRBD1	TRBV11-1	TRBJ1-1	.	CASSLRTGSGTEAFF	TGTGCCAGCAGCCTCCGGACAGGGTCGGGCACTGAAGCTTTCTTT
TRBD1	TRBV11-2	TRBJ1-2	.	CASSFNRGGDGYTF	TGTGCCAGCAGCTTCAACAGGGGAGGAGATGGCTACACCTTC
.	TRBV19	TRBJ2-2	.	CASRKGAIPSITNLGELFF	TGTGCCAGTAGGAAAGGGGCCATCCCATCAATTACAAACTTGGGGGAGCTGTTTTTT
TRBD1	TRBV2	TRBJ1-3	.	CASSPQGASSGNTIYF	TGTGCCAGCAGTCCACAGGGGGCTAGCTCTGGAAACACCATATATTTT
TRBD1	TRBV4-3	TRBJ1-1	.	CASTDWVLAGGLNTEAFF	TGCGCCAGCACCGATTGGGTCTTAGCAGGGGGCCTTAACACTGAAGCTTTCTTT
TRBD1	TRBV5-5	TRBJ1-5	once	CASSLGTGFGEPQHF	TGTGCCAGCAGCTTGGGGACAGGGTTTGGAGAGCCCCAGCATTTT
.	TRBV5-1	TRBJ2-5	once	CASSPRQGLYQETQYF	TGCGCCAGCAGCCCAAGACAGGGACTATACCAAGAGACCCAGTACTTC
.	TRBV11-1	TRBJ2-3	once	CASSSPGQRFTDTQYF	TGTGCCAGCAGCTCCCCGGGGCAGCGGTTCACAGATACGCAGTATTTT
TRBD1	TRBV2	TRBJ2-1	.	CASRDSRQMNEQFF	TGTGCCAGCCGGGACAGCCGACAAATGAATGAGCAGTTCTTC
TRBD2	TRBV6-1	TRBJ2-1	.	CASSRSGGIYNEQFF	TGTGCCAGCAGCCGTAGCGGGGGAATCTACAATGAGCAGTTCTTC
TRBD1	TRBV4-3	TRBJ2-7	few	CASSQVWTGDHEQYF	TGCGCCAGCAGCCAAGTTTGGACAGGGGATCACGAGCAGTACTTC
TRBD1	TRBV10-3	TRBJ1-5	.	CAISVGDRGQGNQPQHF	TGTGCCATCAGTGTAGGAGACAGGGGGCAGGGGAATCAGCCCCAGCATTTT
TRBD1	TRBV7-6	TRBJ1-1	.	CASSHGDSRTEAFF	TGTGCCAGCAGCCACGGGGACAGTCGTACTGAAGCTTTCTTT
.	TRBV20-1	TRBJ2-7	.	CSAFQLAEAFEQYF	TGCAGTGCTTTTCAACTAGCTGAAGCCTTTGAGCAGTACTTC
.	TRBV18	TRBJ2-1	.	CASSPTGTTYNEQFF	TGTGCCAGCTCACCGACCGGGACAACCTACAATGAGCAGTTCTTC
.	TRBV11-2	TRBJ2-7	.	CANSFSGISYEQYF	TGTGCCAACAGCTTTTCCGGTATCTCCTACGAGCAGTACTTC
TRBD1	TRBV18	TRBJ1-5	once	CASTGTGNDQPQHF	TGTGCCAGCACGGGGACAGGGAACGATCAGCCCCAGCATTTT
.	TRBV29-1	TRBJ1-5	.	CSVASGSNQPQHF	TGCAGCGTTGCATCCGGGAGCAATCAGCCCCAGCATTTT
.	TRBV11-1	TRBJ2-3	.	CASSSAGLTTDTQYF	TGTGCCAGCAGCTCCGCGGGACTCACCACAGATACGCAGTATTTT
.	TRBV7-2	TRBJ2-1	.	CASSLAGYEQFF	TGTGCCAGCAGCTTAGCCGGATACGAGCAGTTCTTC
.	TRBV5-1	TRBJ1-4	few	CASSLNIGTNEKLFF	TGCGCCAGCAGCTTAAACATAGGAACTAATGAAAAACTGTTTTTT
.	TRBV3-1	TRBJ2-1	few	CASSQLSEQFF	TGTGCCAGCAGCCAATTGTCTGAGCAGTTCTTC
.	TRBV4-2	TRBJ2-1	.	CASSQGYINEQFF	TGTGCCAGCAGCCAAGGGTACATCAATGAGCAGTTCTTC
.	TRBV20-1	TRBJ2-1	.	CSAGDGLYNEQFF	TGCAGTGCTGGGGACGGATTATACAATGAGCAGTTCTTC
TRBD1	TRBV28	TRBJ1-4	.	CASLGTGLEKLFF	TGTGCCAGCCTCGGGACAGGGCTTGAAAAACTGTTTTTT
.	TRBV19	TRBJ2-5	.	CALPVGETQYF	TGTGCTCTACCGGTAGGAGAGACCCAGTACTTC
TRBD1	TRBV9	TRBJ2-1	.	CASSVARNRGLLNEQFF	TGTGCCAGCAGCGTAGCACGTAACAGGGGGCTGTTGAATGAGCAGTTCTTC
TRBD1	TRBV9	TRBJ1-5	few	CASSRQGGDQPQHF	TGTGCCAGCAGCAGACAGGGCGGGGATCAGCCCCAGCATTTT
.	TRBV12-3/TRBV12-4	TRBJ1-1	.	CASSLQGRNTEAFF	TGTGCCAGCAGTCTACAGGGACGGAACACTGAAGCTTTCTTT
TRBD2	TRBV24-1	TRBJ2-7	.	CATSDSGTSTNKYEQYF	TGTGCCACCAGTGACTCCGGGACTAGCACCAATAAATACGAGCAGTACTTC
.	TRBV7-9	TRBJ1-1	few	CASSLEGSGDLNTEAFF	TGTGCCAGCAGCTTGGAAGGATCAGGGGACTTGAACACTGAAGCTTTCTTT
.	TRBV28	TRBJ2-5	few	CASSEGSQETQYF	TGTGCCAGCAGTGAGGGGTCCCAAGAGACCCAGTACTTC
.	TRBV10-3	TRBJ2-7	.	CAISESTLGYEQYF	TGTGCCATCAGTGAGTCGACTCTTGGTTACGAGCAGTACTTC
TRBD2	TRBV11-2	TRBJ2-1	.	CASSSRTSGKDEQFF	TGTGCCAGCAGCTCTAGGACTAGCGGGAAGGATGAGCAGTTCTTC
.	TRBV7-9	TRBJ1-2	.	CASSLIAGRGYTF	TGTGCCAGCAGCTTAATCGCGGGGCGGGGCTACACCTTC
.	TRBV2	TRBJ2-3	.	CASSEGWIDLTQYF	TGTGCCAGCAGTGAAGGTTGGATCGACCTTACGCAGTATTTT
.	TRBV11-1	TRBJ2-7	.	CASSLTIYEQYF	TGTGCCAGCAGTCTCACAATCTACGAGCAGTACTTC
.	TRBV2	TRBJ1-5	.	CASGGPNPNQPQHF	TGTGCCAGCGGGGGACCCAACCCCAATCAGCCCCAGCATTTT
TRBD1	TRBV29-1	TRBJ2-1	.	CSAEARAGGSYNEQFF	TGCAGCGCAGAAGCCCGGGCAGGGGGTTCCTACAATGAGCAGTTCTTC
TRBD1	TRBV10-1	TRBJ1-1	.	CASSKRQGNNGGRNTEAFF	TGCGCCAGCAGTAAACGACAGGGTAATAATGGGGGACGGAACACTGAAGCTTTCTTT
.	TRBV18	TRBJ1-3	few	CASSPPRRTTGNTIYF	TGTGCCAGCTCACCACCGCGGCGGACCACTGGAAACACCATATATTTT
.	TRBV18	TRBJ2-5	.	CASSPSGETQYF	TGTGCCAGCTCACCATCGGGGGAGACCCAGTACTTC
.	TRBV6-2/TRBV6-3	TRBJ2-3	.	CASSTPTSEALADTQYF	TGTGCCAGCAGTACACCGACTAGTGAGGCACTGGCAGATACGCAGTATTTT
TRBD2	TRBV29-1	TRBJ2-7	.	CSVLGLAGGLYEQYF	TGCAGCGTGTTAGGACTAGCGGGAGGGCTTTACGAGCAGTACTTC